This T cell receptor (beta chain) originates from a study of blood T cell repertoires in COVID-19. The V and J ends lost 4 bases and 5 bases, in that order; junction bases with no gene match: 10. The CDR3 spans 15 residues. The germline CDR1 and CDR2 sequences are SGHRS and YFSETQ. Data came from immunoSEQ multiplex PCR; TCRdb stores just in-frame clones and leaves some out. Of about 300,000 clones in the sample, roughly 83% were seen once. The chain combines TRBV5-1 with TRBJ2-5; 8 bases map to TRBD2. The material sequenced was peripheral blood. The receptor was isolated from a human donor with COVID-19, enrolled during active disease. The donor label of this sample is uncertain. The CDR3 region has the DNA TGCGCCAGCAGCGCCGGACTAGCAGTCGTGGAGACCCAGTACTTC. It specifies CASSAGLAVVETQYF.